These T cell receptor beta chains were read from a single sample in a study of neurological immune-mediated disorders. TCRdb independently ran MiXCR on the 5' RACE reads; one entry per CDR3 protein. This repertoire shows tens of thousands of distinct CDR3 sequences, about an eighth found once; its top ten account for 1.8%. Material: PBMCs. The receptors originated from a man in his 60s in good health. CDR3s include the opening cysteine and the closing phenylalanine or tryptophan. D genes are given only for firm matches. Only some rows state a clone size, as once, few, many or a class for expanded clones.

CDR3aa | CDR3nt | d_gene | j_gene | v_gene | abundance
CASSLGSGDEEQYF | TGTGCCAGCAGCTTAGGATCAGGGGATGAGGAGCAGTACTTC | - | TRBJ2-7 | TRBV7-6 | many
CASSFGYRLTNTEAFF | TGTGCCAGCAGTTTTGGGTACAGACTAACGAACACTGAAGCTTTCTTT | - | TRBJ1-1 | TRBV28 | many
CASTKGGKYGYTF | TGTGCCAGCACCAAGGGGGGGAAGTATGGCTACACCTTC | - | TRBJ1-2 | TRBV25-1 | many
CSALGQGGDSPLHF | TGCAGTGCACTGGGACAGGGTGGGGATTCACCCCTCCACTTT | TRBD1 | TRBJ1-6 | TRBV20-1 | many
CASSLNDQPQHF | TGTGCCAGCAGTTTAAACGATCAGCCCCAGCATTTT | - | TRBJ1-5 | TRBV12-3/TRBV12-4 | many
CASILVAGGQETQYF | TGTGCCAGCATCTTGGTAGCGGGGGGGCAAGAGACCCAGTACTTC | TRBD2 | TRBJ2-5 | TRBV5-1 | -
CASSQAGVGTDTQYF | TGTGCCAGCAGCCAAGCAGGAGTGGGGACAGATACGCAGTATTTT | - | TRBJ2-3 | TRBV3-1 | -
CASSSQTTLHF | TGTGCCAGCAGTTCCCAGACGACCCTCCACTTT | - | TRBJ1-6 | TRBV28 | many
CASSLGLAGVYPTDTQYF | TGCGCCAGCAGCTTGGGACTAGCGGGGGTTTACCCCACAGATACGCAGTATTTT | TRBD2 | TRBJ2-3 | TRBV5-1 | many
CASTGLTEAFF | TGTGCCAGCACCGGGTTAACTGAAGCTTTCTTT | - | TRBJ1-1 | TRBV5-5 | many
CASSERVGGSYNEQFF | TGTGCCAGCAGTGAACGGGTCGGGGGCTCCTACAATGAGCAGTTCTTC | - | TRBJ2-1 | TRBV2 | many
CASRPWTAIEKLFF | TGTGCCAGTAGGCCCTGGACAGCCATCGAAAAACTGTTTTTT | - | TRBJ1-4 | TRBV19 | few
CSARVGGAVGETQYF | TGCAGTGCTAGGGTTGGGGGGGCGGTTGGGGAGACCCAGTACTTC | - | TRBJ2-5 | TRBV20-1 | many
CASSVPTGVYGYTF | TGTGCCAGCAGCGTTCCTACAGGGGTCTATGGCTACACCTTC | TRBD1 | TRBJ1-2 | TRBV5-6 | many
CASSPLGNRGSTDTQYF | TGTGCCAGCTCACCTCTCGGGAACAGGGGGAGCACAGATACGCAGTATTTT | TRBD1 | TRBJ2-3 | TRBV18 | many
CSAREATGTPSTDTQYF | TGCAGTGCTAGAGAGGCGACAGGGACACCAAGCACAGATACGCAGTATTTT | TRBD1 | TRBJ2-3 | TRBV20-1 | many
CSVKRAGGRGDTQYF | TGCAGTGTTAAGAGGGCGGGGGGCAGGGGAGATACGCAGTATTTT | TRBD2 | TRBJ2-3 | TRBV20-1 | many
CSARSGLTYEQYF | TGCAGTGCTAGATCCGGGTTAACCTACGAGCAGTACTTC | - | TRBJ2-7 | TRBV20-1 | many
CASSFWGTNEKLFF | TGTGCCAGCAGCTTTTGGGGCACTAATGAAAAACTGTTTTTT | - | TRBJ1-4 | TRBV7-9 | many
CASSLISSGANVLTF | TGCGCCAGCAGCTTAATAAGCTCTGGGGCCAACGTCCTGACTTTC | - | TRBJ2-6 | TRBV5-1 | many
CASSVGGDTEAFF | TGTGCCAGCAGCGTAGGGGGGGACACTGAAGCTTTCTTT | - | TRBJ1-1 | TRBV9 | many
CASSSTGLGQPQHF | TGTGCCAGCAGCTCAACAGGCCTGGGGCAGCCCCAGCATTTT | - | TRBJ1-5 | TRBV7-2 | many
CASSSEAYDRVNTGELFF | TGCGCCAGCAGCTCTGAAGCTTACGACAGAGTAAACACCGGGGAGCTGTTTTTT | - | TRBJ2-2 | TRBV5-1 | many
CASSLSPDPFNQETQYF | TGCGCCAGCAGCCTTAGTCCGGACCCGTTTAATCAAGAGACCCAGTACTTC | - | TRBJ2-5 | TRBV4-3 | -
CASSFLGEAFF | TGTGCCAGCAGTTTTCTTGGGGAAGCTTTCTTT | - | TRBJ1-1 | TRBV28 | many
CASKDRGTTDTQYF | TGTGCCAGCAAGGACAGGGGGACCACAGATACGCAGTATTTT | TRBD1 | TRBJ2-3 | TRBV3-1 | -
CASSPRTGGASDTQYF | TGTGCCAGCAGTCCACGGACAGGGGGCGCCTCAGATACGCAGTATTTT | TRBD1 | TRBJ2-3 | TRBV12-3/TRBV12-4 | many
CASSHLLGNTEAFF | TGCGCCAGCAGCCATCTCCTAGGGAACACTGAAGCTTTCTTT | - | TRBJ1-1 | TRBV4-1 | many
CATKVITGELFF | TGTGCCACCAAGGTCATAACCGGGGAGCTGTTTTTT | - | TRBJ2-2 | TRBV3-1 | many
CASSISGIGETQYF | TGTGCCAGCAGCATATCAGGGATAGGAGAGACCCAGTACTTC | - | TRBJ2-5 | TRBV7-2 | many